This TCR beta chain was identified during a study of CD8+ T cells in alopecia areata. Study details: Tofacitinib ran 6 to 18 months, followed by 6 months off drug. General observations from the study: Lesional scalp exceeded normal scalp in clonality, especially in alopecia totalis/universalis. Sharing of TCRs across patients appeared less clear than in mice, possibly for HLA-related reasons.

The CDR3 length is 15 residues. The germline V gene encodes CDR1 LNHNV and CDR2 YYDKDF (reference sequence). V was shortened by 3 bases and J by 0 bases, with 11 bases between the two germline ends. Sequencing relied on a cDNA template that was reverse transcribed from extracted RNA. The assay was immunoSEQ multiplex PCR, and TCRdb's table has in-frame clones only and misses some. Seen here are 170,000 or so clones, 58% observed once, and the top ten hold approximately 12%. The treatment denotes: oral pan-JAK inhibitor, 5-10 mg twice daily. In alopecia areata patients, both lesional scalp punch biopsies and peripheral blood were collected. A note on this clone: Its matching antigen is unknown.

Sequenced material: CD8+ T cells sorted from blood, taken at week 24, from a patient treated with tofacitinib. The J gene is TRBJ1-1, the V gene TRBV15; no clear D gene. This sequence originates from a human donor with alopecia areata. The CDR3 region has the DNA TGTGCCACCAGCAGGGGTTCCGGAATGAACACTGAAGCTTTCTTT. Amino acids: CATSRGSGMNTEAFF.